This TCR beta chain was observed in a study of cytomegalovirus exposure and HLA in healthy donors. With respect to this clone: Its specificity is unknown.

Study-level results: Among immune exposure information, only CMV serostatus was available. Most TCR sequences were uncommon, yet certain public TCRs appeared in many donors.

The primer mix had 60 Vbeta and 13 Jbeta primers. The method was immunoSEQ multiplex PCR; TCRdb's version includes in-frame clones alone and lacks a portion of them. In the table there are 100,000 to 120,000 clones, 86% of which are singletons. The germline V and J ends were trimmed by 2 bases and 5 bases, with 11 bases remaining between them. In germline, CDR1 is SGHRS, CDR2 YFSETQ. The CDR3 covers 14 residues. V and J are TRBV5-1 and TRBJ2-1, with D possibly being TRBD1 (5 bases). The TCR comes from a man aged 40-49 years in good health and CMV-seronegative. Material for sequencing was PBMCs. The chain's CDR3 is CASSFRGKDNEQFF. The CDR3 region has the DNA TGCGCCAGCAGCTTTAGGGGAAAAGACAATGAGCAGTTCTTC.